These 2 T cell receptor beta chains were all obtained from the same sample, sequenced in a study of cytomegalovirus exposure and HLA in healthy donors. 13 Jbeta primers and 60 Vbeta primers were used for the PCR. Repertoires were generated with immunoSEQ multiplex PCR, while TCRdb's copy carries only in-frame clones and drops some. Of roughly 130,000 clones listed, 75% to 90% are singletons. The sample consisted of PBMCs. The receptors here all came from a woman between 40 and 55 years old in good health and CMV-seronegative.

This chain uses TRBV28 with TRBJ1-3; D remains ambiguous. Trimming shortened V by 5 bases and J by 0 bases, and 8 bases separated the two germline ends. The CDR3 contains 14 residues. Germline values: CDR1 MDHEN, CDR2 SYDVKM. Written as DNA, the CDR3 is TGTGCCAGCAGTCCCTGGGCCTCTGGAAACACCATATATTTT. It is translated as CASSPWASGNTIYF.

This chain uses TRBV6-5 with TRBJ2-5; tentatively, D is TRBD1 (5 bases). The CDR3 length is 13 residues. Looked up from germline, CDR1 is MNHEY and CDR2 is SVGAGI. Trimming cost V 6 bases and J 1 base, with 9 bases left between them. The CDR3 loop reads CASRRTSQETQYF. As DNA, the CDR3 is TGTGCCAGCAGAAGGACATCCCAAGAGACCCAGTACTTC.